Reported below is one T cell receptor (beta chain). Its antigen remains unknown. This sample is drawn from a study of cytomegalovirus exposure and HLA in healthy donors. General observations from the study: Reports described diagnosis of cytomegalovirus status by the classifier as highly specific and sensitive. The study put 150 or so TCR beta chains on its list as cytomegalovirus-associated. Beyond CMV serostatus, there was no information to go on about immune exposure.

Trimming shortened V by 2 bases and J by 5 bases, and 10 bases separated the two germline ends. Looked up from germline, CDR1 is GTSNPN and CDR2 is SVGIG (reference sequence). The CDR3 length is 12 residues. 60 Vbeta and 13 Jbeta primers were used in PCR. The assay was immunoSEQ multiplex PCR, and TCRdb's table has in-frame clones only and misses some. Among about 89,000 clones listed, approximately 79% were seen once. The chain employs TRBV30 and TRBJ2-7; D may be TRBD1 (6 bases). This clonotype originated in a male donor in good health and CMV-seronegative. Specimen: PBMCs. This CDR3 reads CAWSRQGNEQYF. The DNA of the CDR3 is TGTGCCTGGAGTCGTCAGGGGAACGAGCAGTACTTC.